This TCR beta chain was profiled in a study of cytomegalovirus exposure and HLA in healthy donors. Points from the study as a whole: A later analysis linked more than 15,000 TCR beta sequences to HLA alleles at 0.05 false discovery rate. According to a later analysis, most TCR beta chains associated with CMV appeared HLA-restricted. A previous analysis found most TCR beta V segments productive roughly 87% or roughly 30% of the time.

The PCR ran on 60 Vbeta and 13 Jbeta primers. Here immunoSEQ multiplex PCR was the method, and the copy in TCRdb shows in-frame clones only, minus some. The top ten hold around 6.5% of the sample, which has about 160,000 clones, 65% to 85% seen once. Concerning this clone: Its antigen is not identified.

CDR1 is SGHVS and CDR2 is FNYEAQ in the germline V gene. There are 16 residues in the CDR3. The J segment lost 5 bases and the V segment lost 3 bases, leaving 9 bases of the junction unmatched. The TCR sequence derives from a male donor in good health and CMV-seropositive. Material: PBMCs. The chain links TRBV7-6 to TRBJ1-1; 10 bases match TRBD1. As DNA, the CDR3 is TGTGCCAGCAGCTTCCGGGACAGGGGTCGAGGTACTGAAGCTTTCTTT. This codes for CASSFRDRGRGTEAFF.